The table lists the clone carrying this T cell receptor (beta chain) with a few counts. A read error may account for a junction end that differs from germline. The sample originates from a study of CD8+CD57+ T cells in acquired aplastic anemia. TCR beta VDJ and CDR3 profiling used genomic DNA as template. TCRdb called the reads again in MiXCR, with one record for every CDR3 protein. Seen here are fewer than 200,000 distinct CDR3 sequences, around 75% observed once, and the top ten hold roughly half. Flow cytometry had shown expanded CD8+CD57+ cells in the patients chosen for sequencing. Germline V gene data show CDR1 as SSHAT and CDR2 as FNYEAQ (reference sequence). The CDR3 runs 13 residues.

The receptor's source is a human donor with aplastic anemia. The V call is TRBV7-7, the J call TRBJ2-3, with D possibly being TRBD1 or TRBD2 (5 bases each). What was sequenced was sorted CD4+, CD8+, or CD8+CD57+ T cells (not recorded which) from PBMCs. CDR3 loop: CASRLGGTDTQYF. CDR3 DNA sequence: TGTGCTAGCAGGTTGGGGGGCACAGATACGCAGTATTTT. Drawing the rest from reference TRBV7-7 and TRBJ2-3, the complete variable domain is GAGVSQSPRYKVTKRGQDVTLRCDPISSHATLYWYQQALGQGPEFLTYFNYEAQPDKSGLPSDRFSAERPEGSISTLTIQRTEQRDSAMYRCASRLGGTDTQYFGPGTRLTVL.